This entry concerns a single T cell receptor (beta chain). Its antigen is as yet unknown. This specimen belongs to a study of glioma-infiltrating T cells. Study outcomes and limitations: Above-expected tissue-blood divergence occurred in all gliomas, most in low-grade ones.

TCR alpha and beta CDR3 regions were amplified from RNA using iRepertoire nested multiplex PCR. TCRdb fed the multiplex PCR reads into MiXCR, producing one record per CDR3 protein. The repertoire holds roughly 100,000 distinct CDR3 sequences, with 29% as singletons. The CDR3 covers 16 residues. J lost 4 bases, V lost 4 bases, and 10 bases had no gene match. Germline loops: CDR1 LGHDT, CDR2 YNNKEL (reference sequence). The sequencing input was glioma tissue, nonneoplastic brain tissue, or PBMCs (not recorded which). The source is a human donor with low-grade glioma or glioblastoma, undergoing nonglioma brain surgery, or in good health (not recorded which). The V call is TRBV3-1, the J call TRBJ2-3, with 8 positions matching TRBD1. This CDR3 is CASSLSSAGGSDTQYF. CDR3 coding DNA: TGTGCCAGCAGCCTCAGTTCAGCAGGGGGCTCAGATACGCAGTATTTT.